These T cell receptor beta chains were read from a single sample in a study of blood T cell repertoires in COVID-19. TCRdb's table, derived via immunoSEQ multiplex PCR, lists solely in-frame clones and lacks some. The sample lists approximately 180,000 clones; 85% to 90% were seen once. Sequenced input: PBMCs or T cells enriched from blood (not recorded which). The source is a man aged 35-49 years who had recovered from COVID-19. The CDR3 runs from the conserved cysteine through the conserved F or W. Each record gives: V gene, J gene, clone size, D gene, CDR3 DNA, CDR3 protein. D genes are given only for firm matches. Some rows mark clone size as missing; the rest say once, few, many or name a class of expanded clone.

TRBV5-4	TRBJ1-1	few	.	TGTGCCAGCAGCCCCCCCGGAGGATCTGAAGCTTTCTTT	CASSPPGGSEAFF
TRBV7-8	TRBJ1-5	.	.	TGTGCCAGCAGCTTAGTTACAGGGTATGATGTGGGAAGCAATCAGCCCCAGCATTTT	CASSLVTGYDVGSNQPQHF
TRBV27	TRBJ1-5	.	.	TGTGCCAGCAGAACTAGTCCGGCGCGGCCCCAGCATTTT	CASRTSPARPQHF
TRBV30	TRBJ1-5	.	.	TGTGCCTGGAGGCCCGGGGGCAATCAGCCCCAGCATTTT	CAWRPGGNQPQHF
TRBV7-8	TRBJ1-5	.	.	TGTGCCAGCAGCTTAAATACTGAATCGCCCCAGCATTTT	CASSLNTESPQHF
TRBV11-2	TRBJ1-6	few	.	TGTGCCAGCAGCAAAGAAGGAGGTTCACCCCTCCACTTT	CASSKEGGSPLHF
TRBV6-5	TRBJ2-3	.	.	TGTGCCAGCAGTCGTGTGAGCACAGATACGCAGTATTTT	CASSRVSTDTQYF
TRBV6-1	TRBJ1-5	once	.	TGTGCCAGCAGTGACAGGCTCTCGAACAATCAGCCCCAGCATTTT	CASSDRLSNNQPQHF
TRBV7-8	TRBJ1-4	.	.	TGTGCCAGCAGCCTTACCACCGGGGCTAATGAAAAACTGTTTTTT	CASSLTTGANEKLFF
TRBV24-1	TRBJ1-2	.	TRBD1	TGTGCCACCAGTGATTTGGCTGGACAGGGGGAAGACTATGGCTACACCTTC	CATSDLAGQGEDYGYTF
TRBV28	TRBJ2-3	once	.	TGTGCCAGCAGTCAGCCTAGCGCCACAGATACGCAGTATTTT	CASSQPSATDTQYF
TRBV4-1	TRBJ2-2	.	.	TGCGCCAGCAGCAGGGGGGGGGAGCTGTTTTTT	CASSRGGELFF
TRBV7-2	TRBJ1-5	.	.	TGTGCCAGCAGCTTATCCCACAATCAGCCCCAGCATTTT	CASSLSHNQPQHF
TRBV29-1	TRBJ2-5	.	.	TGCAGCGTTCGGGGACAAGAGACCCAGTACTTC	CSVRGQETQYF
TRBV27	TRBJ1-1	few	TRBD1	TGTGCCAGCAGTTTATACAGGGGGCACACTGAAGCTTTCTTT	CASSLYRGHTEAFF
TRBV5-1	TRBJ1-1	.	.	TGCGCCAGCAGCCATATGGCAGAGAACACTGAAGCTTTCTTT	CASSHMAENTEAFF
TRBV25-1	TRBJ2-4	few	TRBD2	TGTGCCAGCGCCCGGCCTCAAGGACTAGCGGAAAACATTCAGTACTTC	CASARPQGLAENIQYF
TRBV15	TRBJ2-7	.	.	TGTGCCACCAGCGGGCAGACCTACGAGCAGTACTTC	CATSGQTYEQYF
TRBV10-3	TRBJ1-2	.	TRBD1	TGTGCCATCAGTGAGAGGGGACAGATTGAGGGGGGCTACACCTTC	CAISERGQIEGGYTF
TRBV5-4	TRBJ2-7	.	.	TGTGCCAGCAGCTTGGTTCAGGATCCTCCCTACGAGCAGTACTTC	CASSLVQDPPYEQYF
TRBV19	TRBJ1-6	.	TRBD1	TGTGCCAGTAGGGGTCGGACAGGGGACTCACCCCTCCACTTT	CASRGRTGDSPLHF
TRBV21-1	TRBJ1-5	.	.	TGTGCCAGCAGGAAGGAGTCTGATCAGCCCCAGCATTTT	CASRKESDQPQHF
TRBV9	TRBJ1-1	.	.	TGTGCCAGTAATCGGGAGGAATCCTGGGACACTGAAGCTTTCTTT	CASNREESWDTEAFF
TRBV4-1	TRBJ2-7	once	TRBD2	TGCGCCAGCAGCCAGATCCCAAGGGGTAGCGGGGTCTACGAGCAGTACTTC	CASSQIPRGSGVYEQYF